This T cell receptor (beta chain) was found in a study of immune heterogeneity within non-small cell lung tumors. Study information: It was found that the tumors were a handful of squamous cell carcinomas, 10 non-squamous carcinomas and 1 not otherwise specified. Findings and limits, study-wide: The study found identical dominant CDR3 beta clonotypes recurring across tumor sites within a patient, alongside site-unique high-frequency clones.

Of note for this clonotype: Its target is unknown.

Template was bulk tumor genomic DNA, about 550 ng per sample. Several biopsies were spaced far apart within each primary tumor and obtained as surgery took place. The cohort was untreated, with newly diagnosed non-small cell lung cancer undergoing curative surgery. Donation came from patients with newly diagnosed non-small cell lung cancer who were having surgery with curative intent. TCR beta CDR3 amplification used multiplex PCR with 32 V and 13 J primers. Each CDR3 protein is one row after TCRdb ran MiXCR on the multiplex PCR reads. The sample comprises some 9,300 distinct CDR3 sequences, roughly a third of which are singletons, and about 11% rests with the top ten. With 0 bases removed from V and 6 bases from J, the gap between germline ends came to 20 bases. In germline, CDR1 is SGHTA, CDR2 FQGNSA. CDR3 size: 18 residues.

The material sequenced was lung tumor tissue. The gene calls are TRBV7-2 and TRBJ2-2, with D perhaps matching TRBD2 (6 bases). This clonotype originated in a man aged 55-75 years with non-small cell lung cancer. The CDR3 DNA follows: TGTGCCAGCAGCTTAGCACCGCGACTAGAAGGCGGTCCCGGGGAGCTGTTTTTT. It specifies CASSLAPRLEGGPGELFF.